This entry lists 7 T cell receptor beta chains sequenced from one sample in a study of post-analysis software for immune sequencing data. Each TCR beta cDNA library carried unique molecular identifiers. In TCRdb, the PCR reads were re-called with MiXCR into one record per CDR3 protein. The data show roughly 870,000 distinct CDR3 sequences, approximately 57% seen once. Study-level results: When patients were compared with controls, about 5 TRBV segments were more frequent, TRBV5-6, TRBV5-1 and TRBV20-1 among them.

No antigen has been assigned to these receptors. Source material: blood. These receptors originate from a girl aged 5 to 17 with multiple sclerosis.

The rearrangement uses TRBV7-9 and TRBJ2-1; 14 bases fit TRBD2. J was trimmed by 8 bases and V by 3 bases; bases with no gene match: 15. Germline V gives CDR1 SEHNR, CDR2 FQNEAQ (reference sequence). This CDR3 has 19 residues. The CDR3 is CASSFGLAGGRGGRYEQFF. CDR3 coding DNA: TGTGCCAGCAGCTTCGGACTAGCGGGAGGAAGGGGGGGGAGGTATGAGCAGTTCTTC.

V and J are TRBV6-4 and TRBJ2-1, with D perhaps matching TRBD2 (5 bases). V was shortened by 3 bases and J by 4 bases, with 19 bases between the two germline ends. The CDR3 spans 17 residues. Germline V gives CDR1 MRHNA, CDR2 SNTAGT. CDR3: CASSERKVGLGYNEQFF. CDR3 coding DNA: TGTGCCAGCAGTGAACGGAAAGTCGGACTGGGTTACAATGAGCAGTTCTTC.

This rearrangement joins TRBV7-9 to TRBJ2-1; D perhaps matches TRBD2 (5 bases). V was trimmed by 4 bases and J by 0 bases, leaving 13 bases between them. This CDR3 spans 16 amino acids. Germline V gives CDR1 SEHNR, CDR2 FQNEAQ (reference sequence). The chain's CDR3 is CASSSSSGSSYNEQFF. Written as DNA, the CDR3 is TGTGCCAGCAGCTCATCTTCGGGAAGCTCCTACAATGAGCAGTTCTTC.

This clonotype was seen a few times. The chain combines TRBV6-1 with TRBJ2-1, with 7 bases lining up with TRBD2. CDR1 and CDR2 from the germline V gene are MNHNS and SASEGT. This CDR3 has 17 residues. J was trimmed by 5 bases and V by 7 bases; bases with no gene match: 17. CDR3 in amino acids: CASTDYGPGLPNNEQFF. The CDR3 nucleotides read TGTGCCAGCACTGATTATGGACCGGGACTACCGAACAATGAGCAGTTCTTC.

This clonotype appeared once. The V gene is TRBV20-1, the J gene TRBJ2-3, with D possibly being TRBD2 (6 bases). The CDR3 extends over 14 amino acids. Germline CDR1 and CDR2: DFQATT and SNEGSKA (reference sequence). Trimming removed 0 bases from V and 4 bases from J, with 11 bases in between. CDR3 sequence: CSARDPRDSDTQYF. The CDR3 DNA sequence: TGCAGTGCTAGAGACCCCCGGGACTCAGATACGCAGTATTTT.

This clonotype turned up a few times. The rearrangement uses TRBV7-8 and TRBJ2-7, with TRBD2 matching 8 bases. J was trimmed by 3 bases and V by 3 bases; bases with no gene match: 7. Germline V CDR1 and CDR2: SGHVS, FQNEAQ. This CDR3 comprises 15 residues. The CDR3 loop reads CASSFGRASNYEQYF. DNA for the CDR3: TGTGCCAGCAGCTTCGGGAGGGCCAGCAACTACGAGCAGTACTTC.

This rearrangement joins TRBV12-3 or TRBV12-4 to TRBJ2-7, with TRBD1 matching 7 bases. V trimming: 7 bases; J trimming: 1 base; junction bases outside the gene matches: 10. The CDR3 contains 15 residues. The CDR3 DNA sequence: TGTGCCAGCACGGGACAGCCGTTCGGGTCCTACGAGCAGTACTTC. Its translation: CASTGQPFGSYEQYF.